This T cell receptor (beta chain) emerged from a study of regulatory T cells in long-lasting Graves disease. At the level of the study: Patients with new Graves' disease had used antithyroid drugs below 3 months.

Building the TCR beta libraries relied on iRepertoire HTBI primers, and CDR3 regions underwent Arm-PCR. TCRdb re-analysed the multiplex PCR reads in MiXCR, keeping a single row per CDR3 protein. The table records roughly 500,000 distinct CDR3 sequences, 13% of them present only once. The CDR3 is 12 amino acids. Germline V gene lookup returns CDR1 ENHRY and CDR2 SYGVKD. The V end lost 4 bases, the J end lost 8 bases, and 11 bases lay between the germline ends. This clonotype was counted at least ten times. As yet, its antigen is unknown. Regarding the study as a whole: Persistent patients shared more public clonotypes (about 2,700) than newly diagnosed patients (around 1,000).

Time point denoted: newly diagnosed GD, antithyroid drugs for less than 3 months. Construction of the TCR library relied on RNA isolated from PBMCs. EDTA tubes received roughly 9.7 milliliters of drawn peripheral blood. The sample was also linked to a second study, of T cells in Graves' hyperthyroidism and ophthalmopathy.

This material consisted of peripheral blood mononuclear cells (PBMCs), taken at new diagnosis, from a patient treated with antithyroid drugs. The chain couples TRBV10-3 to TRBJ1-2; no firm D call. The receptor comes from a man aged 25 to 40 with Graves disease. CDR3 in DNA: TGTGCCATCAGTGTCGGGAATGCGGGCTACACCTTC. Translation gives CAISVGNAGYTF.